The rows below give T cell receptor beta chains drawn from one sample of a study of cytomegalovirus exposure and HLA in healthy donors. Here immunoSEQ multiplex PCR was the method, and the copy in TCRdb shows in-frame clones only, minus some. The sample yields more than 85,000 clones, under 85% seen once. The sequenced sample consisted of PBMCs. Source of these receptors: a man aged 18 to 30 in good health and CMV-seronegative. CDR3s include the opening cysteine and the closing phenylalanine or tryptophan. The D gene is left open where the match is weak. Size is omitted from some rows. Given values are once, few, many or a class for expanded clones.

V	J	size	D	DNA	CDR3
TRBV27	TRBJ1-2	.	.	TGTGCCAGCAGCCACGGGGCTAACTATGGCTACACCTTC	CASSHGANYGYTF
TRBV2	TRBJ1-2	.	.	TGTGCCAGCAGTGAGTCCCCCGGTGGCTACACCTTC	CASSESPGGYTF
TRBV9	TRBJ1-2	.	.	TGTGCCAGCAGCGAGACAGCCTATGGCTACACCTTC	CASSETAYGYTF
TRBV6-6	TRBJ2-1	.	TRBD1	TGTGCCAGCTTAAGAACCGGGACAGGGATGGACAATGAGCAGTTCTTC	CASLRTGTGMDNEQFF
TRBV6-5	TRBJ2-4	.	TRBD1	TGTGCCAGCAGCAGGGACAGGGGATTTGAAAACATTCAGTACTTC	CASSRDRGFENIQYF
TRBV7-6	TRBJ2-3	.	TRBD1	TGTGCCAGCAGCTTGGTGGTAGGGGCGGGACAGGCGGGAGATACGCAGTATTTT	CASSLVVGAGQAGDTQYF
TRBV4-1	TRBJ2-3	.	TRBD1	TGCGCCAGCAGCCAGAGACTACCGGGACAGGGGAACACAGATACGCAGTATTTT	CASSQRLPGQGNTDTQYF
TRBV30	TRBJ2-5	.	TRBD2	TGTGCCTGGACTGGAGGGGAAGCGGGAGAAGAGACCCAGTACTTC	CAWTGGEAGEETQYF
TRBV4-2	TRBJ2-1	.	TRBD1	TGTGCCAGCAGCCAGGGACAGGGGAGAAACGATGAGCAGTTCTTC	CASSQGQGRNDEQFF
TRBV19	TRBJ1-1	.	.	TGTGCCAGTAAGGGAGATAGAGGAGCTTTCTTT	CASKGDRGAFF
TRBV6-6	TRBJ1-1	.	.	TGTGCCAGCAGTTACTCGACAGGAGGCGGCACTGAAGCTTTCTTT	CASSYSTGGGTEAFF
TRBV11-2	TRBJ2-2	.	TRBD2	TGTGCCAGCAGACCCACTAGCGGGAGAGCTACCGGGGAGCTGTTTTTT	CASRPTSGRATGELFF
TRBV6-5	TRBJ2-7	.	.	TGTGCCAGCAGTTATAAGCGGAGCTACGAGCAGTACTTC	CASSYKRSYEQYF
TRBV6-1	TRBJ1-2	.	.	TGTGCCAGCAGTGAGTCCCCGGGAGTCTATGGCTACACCTTC	CASSESPGVYGYTF
TRBV5-1	TRBJ2-1	.	TRBD2	TGCGCCAGCAGCTTGGTGGGCGGGAGCTTTAGCAATGAGCAGTTCTTC	CASSLVGGSFSNEQFF
TRBV18	TRBJ2-2	.	.	TGTGCCAGCTCACCACAGGGGGTGACCGGGGAGCTGTTTTTT	CASSPQGVTGELFF
TRBV5-4	TRBJ2-1	.	TRBD2	TGTGCCAGCAGCTCGGGGACTAGCGGCCTCAATGAGCAGTTCTTC	CASSSGTSGLNEQFF
TRBV29-1	TRBJ2-3	.	.	TGCAGCGTTGCTAGGCGGGCGGGGCCGGCAGATACGCAGTATTTT	CSVARRAGPADTQYF
TRBV6-5	TRBJ2-4	.	TRBD2	TGTGCCAGCAGTTACGGGAGGGACCGAGGGAACATTCAGTACTTC	CASSYGRDRGNIQYF
TRBV19	TRBJ1-1	.	TRBD1	TGTGCCAGTAGTATAAGGGGGACAGGGGGGCTGTCTGAAGCTTTCTTT	CASSIRGTGGLSEAFF
TRBV19	TRBJ2-7	few	TRBD2	TGTGCCAGTAGTATTCAAGGGCGGGGGTATATCTACGAGCAGTACTTC	CASSIQGRGYIYEQYF
TRBV9	TRBJ2-3	.	TRBD2	TGTGCCAGCAGCCTAACCGGGACTAGCGGGAGAGCGACAGATACGCAGTATTTT	CASSLTGTSGRATDTQYF
TRBV28	TRBJ1-1	.	TRBD1	TGTGCCAGCAGTTTATGGGGGACAGGGAACACTGAAGCTTTCTTT	CASSLWGTGNTEAFF
TRBV28	TRBJ1-1	.	TRBD1	TGTGCCAGCACCCCGGGACAGCCCCTGAACACTGAAGCTTTCTTT	CASTPGQPLNTEAFF
TRBV7-9	TRBJ1-1	.	TRBD1	TGTTCCAGCAGCTTGGGTTCAGGGGGCTATGGTAACACTGAAGCTTTCTTT	CSSSLGSGGYGNTEAFF
TRBV7-3	TRBJ2-1	.	.	TGTGCCAGCAGCTTAATGGGCAGGTCCAATGAGCAGTTCTTC	CASSLMGRSNEQFF
TRBV7-2	TRBJ2-3	.	.	TGTGCCAGCAGCTTATACTTGGCAGATACGCAGTATTTT	CASSLYLADTQYF
TRBV5-1	TRBJ1-5	once	.	TGCGCCAGCAGCTTGGGCCAGGGAATAGAGCAGCCCCAGCATTTT	CASSLGQGIEQPQHF
TRBV6-5	TRBJ1-1	.	.	TGTGCCAGCAGTGACTCTGGGGAGAAGCGCACTGAAGCTTTCTTT	CASSDSGEKRTEAFF
TRBV7-2	TRBJ1-1	.	.	TGTGCCAGCAGCTTAGGATCCAACAGGAGAACGAACACTGAAGCTTTCTTT	CASSLGSNRRTNTEAFF
TRBV28	TRBJ2-1	.	TRBD1	TGTGCCAGCACCCGAGGGAAAGGGACAGCCGACTATGAGCAGTTCTTC	CASTRGKGTADYEQFF
TRBV23-1	TRBJ2-5	.	TRBD1	TGCGCCAGCAGTGAAAACAGGGGAGAGACCCAGTACTTC	CASSENRGETQYF